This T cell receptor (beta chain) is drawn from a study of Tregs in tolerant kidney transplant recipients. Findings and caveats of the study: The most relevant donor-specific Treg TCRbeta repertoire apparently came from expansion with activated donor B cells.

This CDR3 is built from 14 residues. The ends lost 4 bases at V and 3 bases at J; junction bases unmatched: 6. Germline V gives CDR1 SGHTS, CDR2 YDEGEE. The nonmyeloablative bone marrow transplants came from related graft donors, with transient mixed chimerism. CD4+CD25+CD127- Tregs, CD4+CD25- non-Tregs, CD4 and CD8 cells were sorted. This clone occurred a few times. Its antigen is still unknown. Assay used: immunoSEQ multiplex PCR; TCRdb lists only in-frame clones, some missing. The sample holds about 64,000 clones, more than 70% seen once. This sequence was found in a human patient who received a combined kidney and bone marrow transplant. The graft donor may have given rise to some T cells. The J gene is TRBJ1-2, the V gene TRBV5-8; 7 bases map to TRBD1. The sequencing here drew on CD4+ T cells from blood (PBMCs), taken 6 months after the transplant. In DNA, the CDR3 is TGTGCCAGCAGCCGACGGGACAGCTACTATGGCTACACCTTC. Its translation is CASSRRDSYYGYTF.